These T cell receptor beta chains were read from a single sample in a study of regulatory T cells in long-lasting Graves disease. TCRdb used MiXCR to reprocess the multiplex PCR reads, holding one entry per CDR3 protein. The data hold over 200,000 distinct CDR3 sequences, with under 20% observed a single time. This same sample was also taken into another study, of T cells in Graves' hyperthyroidism and ophthalmopathy.

The source material was peripheral blood mononuclear cells (PBMCs), sampled at new diagnosis, from a patient treated with antithyroid drugs. Receptor source: a woman aged 25-40 years with Graves disease. Both conserved end residues are part of each CDR3. The D gene is left open where the match is weak. Not all rows give a size; the values are once, few, many and, for expanded clones, a class.

d_gene: -
j_gene: TRBJ1-2
v_gene: TRBV19
abundance: many
CDR3nt: TGTGCCAGTAGTACCCGGACAGATATCGGGCCGGGGGACTATGGCTACACCTTC
CDR3aa: CASSTRTDIGPGDYGYTF

d_gene: TRBD1
j_gene: TRBJ1-1
v_gene: TRBV10-3
abundance: many
CDR3nt: TGTGCCATCAGGGGACAGACGAACACTGAAGCTTTCTTT
CDR3aa: CAIRGQTNTEAFF

d_gene: -
j_gene: TRBJ2-5
v_gene: TRBV2
abundance: many
CDR3nt: TGTGCCAGCAGTGGCCAGGGGTATGAGACCCAGTACTTC
CDR3aa: CASSGQGYETQYF

d_gene: -
j_gene: TRBJ2-4
v_gene: TRBV2
abundance: many
CDR3nt: TGTGCCAGCATGATTTTAGCCAAAAACATTCAGTACTTC
CDR3aa: CASMILAKNIQYF

d_gene: TRBD1
j_gene: TRBJ2-3
v_gene: TRBV20-1
abundance: few
CDR3nt: TGCAGTGCTCCTAACAGGGGCCGCGCCACCACAGATACGCAGTATTTT
CDR3aa: CSAPNRGRATTDTQYF

d_gene: -
j_gene: TRBJ2-3
v_gene: TRBV3-1
abundance: -
CDR3nt: TGTGCCAGCAGCCAGGGGTGGGGGTCGGGTCGAGATACGCAGTATTTT
CDR3aa: CASSQGWGSGRDTQYF

d_gene: -
j_gene: TRBJ1-5
v_gene: TRBV11-2
abundance: many
CDR3nt: TGTGCCAGCAGCCGCACATACAATCAGCCCCAGCATTTT
CDR3aa: CASSRTYNQPQHF

d_gene: -
j_gene: TRBJ1-5
v_gene: TRBV7-8
abundance: many
CDR3nt: TGCGCCAGCAGCTTGTCCCCATCGGGCAATCAGCCCCAGCATTTT
CDR3aa: CASSLSPSGNQPQHF

d_gene: -
j_gene: TRBJ2-5
v_gene: TRBV6-2/TRBV6-3
abundance: many
CDR3nt: TGTGCCAGCAGTCTCGGACACCAGGGAGAGACCCAGTACTTC
CDR3aa: CASSLGHQGETQYF

d_gene: -
j_gene: TRBJ2-3
v_gene: TRBV10-2
abundance: many
CDR3nt: TGCGCCAGCAGTGAGTCGGAGGCCGCGGGGACGCAGTATTTT
CDR3aa: CASSESEAAGTQYF

d_gene: -
j_gene: TRBJ2-7
v_gene: TRBV19
abundance: -
CDR3nt: TGTGCCAGTAGTATAGAACGGGGGAGCTCCTACGAGCAGCACTTC
CDR3aa: CASSIERGSSYEQHF

d_gene: -
j_gene: TRBJ1-1
v_gene: TRBV11-3
abundance: many
CDR3nt: TGTGCCAGCAGCTTAAGTCGGGCCTCCACTGAAGCTTTCTTT
CDR3aa: CASSLSRASTEAFF

d_gene: TRBD2
j_gene: TRBJ2-5
v_gene: TRBV9
abundance: many
CDR3nt: TGTGCCAGCAGCGTACGTATCGGAGCGGGAGGAGAGACCCAGTACTTC
CDR3aa: CASSVRIGAGGETQYF

d_gene: -
j_gene: TRBJ1-2
v_gene: TRBV5-1
abundance: -
CDR3nt: TGCGCCAGCAGCCCGGGGGGCCAAGGGGATGGCTACACCTTC
CDR3aa: CASSPGGQGDGYTF

d_gene: -
j_gene: TRBJ1-6
v_gene: TRBV6-4
abundance: -
CDR3nt: TGTGCCAGCACCGGCCCCCCCCACAGATTTCTTTGGGGGTATAATTCACCCCTCCACTTT
CDR3aa: CASTGPPHRFLWGYNSPLHF

d_gene: -
j_gene: TRBJ2-7
v_gene: TRBV2
abundance: many
CDR3nt: TGTGCCAGCAGTGGCCGGGACCGCAGCTACGAGCAGTACTTC
CDR3aa: CASSGRDRSYEQYF

d_gene: -
j_gene: TRBJ2-7
v_gene: TRBV4-1
abundance: many
CDR3nt: TGCGCCAGCAGCCAGGGCGAGGTCTCCTACGAGCAGTACTTC
CDR3aa: CASSQGEVSYEQYF

d_gene: -
j_gene: TRBJ1-5
v_gene: TRBV19
abundance: -
CDR3nt: TGTGCCAGTAGTACCCAATCGAGGGTTCAGCCCCAGCATTTT
CDR3aa: CASSTQSRVQPQHF

d_gene: TRBD2
j_gene: TRBJ2-1
v_gene: TRBV18
abundance: many
CDR3nt: TGTGCCAGCTCACTTCCCGTAGCGGGGGGCTCCTACAATGAGCAGTTCTTC
CDR3aa: CASSLPVAGGSYNEQFF

d_gene: -
j_gene: TRBJ2-5
v_gene: TRBV2
abundance: many
CDR3nt: TGTGCCTGCGAGGACGGGGTAGACAAAGAGACCCAGTACTTC
CDR3aa: CACEDGVDKETQYF

d_gene: -
j_gene: TRBJ1-4
v_gene: TRBV7-9
abundance: many
CDR3nt: TGTGCCAGCAGCTCGGGTACCGGGACACCGAATGAAAAACTGTTTTTT
CDR3aa: CASSSGTGTPNEKLFF

d_gene: -
j_gene: TRBJ1-1
v_gene: TRBV10-3
abundance: many
CDR3nt: TGTGCCATCAGTGGATCTGGGACACCGAGTGAAGCTTTCTTT
CDR3aa: CAISGSGTPSEAFF

d_gene: TRBD2
j_gene: TRBJ2-1
v_gene: TRBV11-2
abundance: many
CDR3nt: TGTGCCAGCAGCTTAGAAACGGCTAGCGGGGGATACAATGAGCAGTTCTTC
CDR3aa: CASSLETASGGYNEQFF

d_gene: TRBD2
j_gene: TRBJ2-2
v_gene: TRBV10-2
abundance: -
CDR3nt: TGCGCCAGTGCCCTGCGGGGACTAGCGGGGGGAACCGGGGAGCTGTTTTTT
CDR3aa: CASALRGLAGGTGELFF

d_gene: TRBD1
j_gene: TRBJ2-2
v_gene: TRBV18
abundance: many
CDR3nt: TGTGCCAGCTACCCCCAGGGACAGGGGAACACCGGGGAGCTGTTTTTT
CDR3aa: CASYPQGQGNTGELFF

d_gene: TRBD2
j_gene: TRBJ2-5
v_gene: TRBV18
abundance: many
CDR3nt: TGTGCCAGCTCACCGGGACTAGCCGCGGAGACCCAGTACTTC
CDR3aa: CASSPGLAAETQYF

d_gene: -
j_gene: TRBJ1-2
v_gene: TRBV20-1
abundance: -
CDR3nt: TGCAGTGCCACTTGGATCGGTCCGGATGGCTACACCTTC
CDR3aa: CSATWIGPDGYTF

d_gene: -
j_gene: TRBJ2-6
v_gene: TRBV12-3/TRBV12-4
abundance: once
CDR3nt: TGTGCCAGCAGTTTGGGAAGCCGCTCTGGGGCCAACGTCCTGACTTTC
CDR3aa: CASSLGSRSGANVLTF

d_gene: -
j_gene: TRBJ2-5
v_gene: TRBV6-2/TRBV6-3
abundance: many
CDR3nt: TGTGCCAGCAGTTACTCGTCCTTAGAGTACCAAGAGACCCAGTACTTC
CDR3aa: CASSYSSLEYQETQYF

d_gene: -
j_gene: TRBJ2-3
v_gene: TRBV3-1
abundance: many
CDR3nt: TGTGCCAGCAGCACCCCGGGCCGCACAGATACGCAGTATTTT
CDR3aa: CASSTPGRTDTQYF

d_gene: -
j_gene: TRBJ1-3
v_gene: TRBV5-6
abundance: few
CDR3nt: TGTGCCAGCAGCTTGGTAGGGACACACGACGGAAACACCATATATTTT
CDR3aa: CASSLVGTHDGNTIYF

d_gene: TRBD1
j_gene: TRBJ1-6
v_gene: TRBV6-2/TRBV6-3
abundance: -
CDR3nt: TGTGCCAGCAGGATCACCGGGACAGGGATTTCACCCCTCCACTTT
CDR3aa: CASRITGTGISPLHF

d_gene: -
j_gene: TRBJ2-2
v_gene: TRBV7-8
abundance: many
CDR3nt: TGTGCCAGCAGCGTTCGACAGGCGATGAACACCGGGGAGCTGTTTTTT
CDR3aa: CASSVRQAMNTGELFF

d_gene: TRBD1
j_gene: TRBJ2-3
v_gene: TRBV7-2
abundance: many
CDR3nt: TGTGCCAGCAGCGTAGACAGGGGGCCCCCAGATACGCAGTATTTT
CDR3aa: CASSVDRGPPDTQYF

d_gene: -
j_gene: TRBJ1-6
v_gene: TRBV6-1
abundance: many
CDR3nt: TGTGCCAGCAGTGAAACGAGGGTTTGGGATTCACCCCTCCACTTT
CDR3aa: CASSETRVWDSPLHF

d_gene: -
j_gene: TRBJ1-2
v_gene: TRBV6-5
abundance: many
CDR3nt: TGTGCCAGCAGTTACCTTAACTATGGCTACACCTTC
CDR3aa: CASSYLNYGYTF

d_gene: TRBD1
j_gene: TRBJ1-2
v_gene: TRBV19
abundance: many
CDR3nt: TGTGCCAGTAGGGGGGACAGGGAAGAACTTGGCTACACCTTC
CDR3aa: CASRGDREELGYTF

d_gene: -
j_gene: TRBJ1-2
v_gene: TRBV10-3
abundance: many
CDR3nt: TGTGCCATCGGCCCAGGGGAGGCCTATGGCTACACCTTC
CDR3aa: CAIGPGEAYGYTF

d_gene: TRBD2
j_gene: TRBJ2-7
v_gene: TRBV12-3/TRBV12-4
abundance: -
CDR3nt: TGTGCCAGCAGAAGTCTAGCGGGGGGATCACCCTACGAGCAGTACTTC
CDR3aa: CASRSLAGGSPYEQYF

d_gene: -
j_gene: TRBJ1-1
v_gene: TRBV2
abundance: many
CDR3nt: TGTGCCAGCAGTGAATTTTCCACTGAAGCTTTCTTT
CDR3aa: CASSEFSTEAFF

d_gene: -
j_gene: TRBJ2-7
v_gene: TRBV12-3/TRBV12-4
abundance: many
CDR3nt: TGTGCCAGCAGTAAGGGGCCCTCCTACGAGCAGTACTTC
CDR3aa: CASSKGPSYEQYF

d_gene: TRBD1
j_gene: TRBJ2-7
v_gene: TRBV20-1
abundance: -
CDR3nt: TGCAGTGCCCGGTCCAGGGGGCGAGGGTTGGCCTACGAGCAGTACTTC
CDR3aa: CSARSRGRGLAYEQYF

d_gene: -
j_gene: TRBJ1-4
v_gene: TRBV9
abundance: few
CDR3nt: TGTGCCAGCAGCCCCAGTAGCCGTCCGCGGGAAAAACTGTTTTTT
CDR3aa: CASSPSSRPREKLFF

d_gene: -
j_gene: TRBJ2-7
v_gene: TRBV20-1
abundance: many
CDR3nt: TGCAGTGCTAGAGGAGGGACCAAGCACGAGCAGTACTTC
CDR3aa: CSARGGTKHEQYF

d_gene: TRBD1
j_gene: TRBJ1-5
v_gene: TRBV7-2
abundance: many
CDR3nt: TGTGCCAGCAGCCCAGGGGGGCCGCTGAGCAATCAGCCCCAGCATTTT
CDR3aa: CASSPGGPLSNQPQHF

d_gene: TRBD1
j_gene: TRBJ1-2
v_gene: TRBV5-1
abundance: many
CDR3nt: TGCGCCAGCCGATTGGGGACAGGGGTCGGTTATGGCTACACCTTC
CDR3aa: CASRLGTGVGYGYTF

d_gene: -
j_gene: TRBJ1-4
v_gene: TRBV9
abundance: many
CDR3nt: TGTGCCAGCAGCCCCCAGGGCGGTGCAACTAATGAAAAACTGTTTTTT
CDR3aa: CASSPQGGATNEKLFF

d_gene: TRBD1
j_gene: TRBJ2-1
v_gene: TRBV7-9
abundance: many
CDR3nt: TGTGCCAGCAGCCCTAGGGCGGGACAGGACAATGAGCAGTTCTTC
CDR3aa: CASSPRAGQDNEQFF

d_gene: -
j_gene: TRBJ2-7
v_gene: TRBV7-4
abundance: many
CDR3nt: TGTGCCAGCAGCTACCCCACCGGGACACCCTACGAGCAGTACTTC
CDR3aa: CASSYPTGTPYEQYF